These T cell receptor beta chains were read from a single sample in a study of blood T cell repertoires in COVID-19. Assay: immunoSEQ multiplex PCR; the TCRdb copy retains only in-frame clones and omits some. The sample yields roughly 250,000 clones, around 89% seen once. The sequencing sample was made of peripheral blood. These receptors originate from a woman in her 40s who had recovered from COVID-19. CDR3s include the opening cysteine and the closing phenylalanine or tryptophan. Each record gives: J gene, clone size, V gene, D gene, CDR3 length, CDR3 protein, CDR3 DNA. A D gene is named only where the DNA matches it firmly. Clone size appears in some rows only: once, few, many, or a class for an expanded clone.

TRBJ2-3,-,TRBV7-8,-,14,CASSLDTHTDTQYF,TGTGCCAGCAGCTTAGACACCCACACAGATACGCAGTATTTT
TRBJ2-5,once,TRBV11-2,-,14,CASSPGGHQETQYF,TGTGCCAGCAGCCCGGGGGGACATCAAGAGACCCAGTACTTC
TRBJ2-2,-,TRBV13,TRBD2,19,CASSPAGLAGGRGTGELFF,TGTGCCAGCAGCCCCGCGGGACTAGCGGGAGGCCGGGGCACCGGGGAGCTGTTTTTT
TRBJ2-2,-,TRBV19,TRBD1,15,CASSIMDRPARELFF,TGTGCCAGTAGTATAATGGACAGGCCCGCAAGAGAGCTGTTTTTT
TRBJ1-6,-,TRBV18,TRBD1,16,CASSAGTGGTNSPLHF,TGTGCCAGCTCAGCCGGGACAGGGGGCACGAATTCACCCCTCCACTTT
TRBJ1-2,-,TRBV18,TRBD1,16,CASSPPPRGYDYGYTF,TGTGCCAGCTCACCCCCCCCCAGGGGGTATGACTATGGCTACACCTTC
TRBJ1-5,-,TRBV29-1,-,14,CSVAWTDSNQPQHF,TGCAGCGTCGCCTGGACAGATAGCAATCAGCCCCAGCATTTT
TRBJ2-1,-,TRBV25-1,-,18,CASSEGGLRDPPYNEQFF,TGTGCCAGCAGTGAAGGGGGACTCCGGGACCCGCCCTACAATGAGCAGTTCTTC
TRBJ1-5,-,TRBV19,-,15,CASSRSGGGGQPQHF,TGTGCCAGTAGTCGAAGCGGGGGGGGCGGGCAGCCCCAGCATTTT
TRBJ1-5,-,TRBV24-1,-,14,CATSDAAGGQPQHF,TGTGCCACCAGTGATGCGGCAGGAGGTCAGCCCCAGCATTTT
TRBJ2-5,-,TRBV6-2/TRBV6-3,-,15,CASSYSGLRGETQYF,TGTGCCAGCAGTTACTCTGGACTCCGAGGGGAGACCCAGTACTTC
TRBJ2-1,-,TRBV10-2,-,14,CASSARRLEGEQFF,TGCGCCAGCAGCGCCCGAAGACTAGAAGGTGAGCAGTTCTTC
TRBJ2-2,-,TRBV11-3,TRBD2,16,CASSLKAGGGTGELFF,TGTGCCAGCAGCTTAAAGGCGGGAGGGGGCACCGGGGAGCTGTTTTTT
TRBJ2-1,-,TRBV7-9,-,15,CASSPPDLPYNEQFF,TGTGCCAGCAGCCCTCCGGACTTGCCCTACAATGAGCAGTTCTTC
TRBJ1-1,few,TRBV7-9,TRBD1,15,CASSSTGQALTEAFF,TGTGCCAGCAGCTCCACGGGACAGGCCCTCACTGAAGCTTTCTTT
TRBJ1-6,-,TRBV30,TRBD1,16,CAWSGAGGLVNSPLHF,TGTGCCTGGAGTGGGGCAGGGGGGTTGGTAAATTCACCCCTCCACTTT
TRBJ1-6,-,TRBV18,TRBD1,14,CASSPGTAHSPLHF,TGTGCCAGCTCACCCGGGACAGCCCATTCACCCCTCCACTTT
TRBJ2-7,-,TRBV7-9,TRBD2,17,CASSSGLAGVRRYEQYF,TGTGCCAGCAGCTCCGGACTAGCGGGAGTTCGTCGCTACGAGCAGTACTTC
TRBJ2-7,-,TRBV11-2,-,16,CASSPVGSLRSDEQYF,TGTGCCAGCAGCCCGGTTGGGAGTCTTCGTTCGGACGAGCAGTACTTC
TRBJ1-3,-,TRBV3-1/TRBV3-2,-,18,CASSQGQGSPRSGNTIYF,TGTGCCAGCAGCCAAGGGCAGGGTAGCCCCCGGTCTGGAAACACCATATATTTT
TRBJ2-2,-,TRBV24-1,TRBD1,16,CATSALDRASTGELFF,TGTGCCACCAGTGCCCTGGACAGGGCATCCACCGGGGAGCTGTTTTTT
TRBJ1-6,-,TRBV5-1,-,15,CASSLVLPEDSPLHF,TGCGCCAGCAGCTTGGTGCTCCCAGAGGATTCACCCCTCCACTTT
TRBJ1-4,once,TRBV4-2,-,16,CASSQDDGRGGEKLFF,TGTGCCAGCAGCCAAGATGATGGCCGGGGTGGGGAAAAACTGTTTTTT
TRBJ2-1,-,TRBV5-1,-,17,CASSLTRVGGSYNEQFF,TGCGCCAGCAGCCTCACCCGGGTCGGCGGATCCTACAATGAGCAGTTCTTC
TRBJ2-2,once,TRBV7-2,TRBD1,17,CASSLLGGGQITGELFF,TGTGCCAGCAGCTTATTAGGGGGCGGGCAAATCACCGGGGAGCTGTTTTTT
TRBJ2-5,-,TRBV28,TRBD2,15,CASTEAGGRGETQYF,TGTGCCAGCACCGAGGCGGGCGGGAGAGGGGAGACCCAGTACTTC
TRBJ1-1,few,TRBV5-4,-,14,CASSGGGGNTEAFF,TGTGCCAGCAGCGGGGGCGGGGGGAACACTGAAGCTTTCTTT
TRBJ1-3,few,TRBV28,-,13,CASTPSSGNTIYF,TGTGCCAGCACCCCCAGCTCTGGAAACACCATATATTTT
TRBJ2-1,-,TRBV12-3/TRBV12-4,-,10,CASSPGEQFF,TGTGCCAGCAGTCCGGGTGAGCAGTTCTTC
TRBJ1-1,once,TRBV2,TRBD1,13,CASPGQGFAEAFF,TGTGCCAGCCCGGGACAGGGGTTCGCTGAAGCTTTCTTT
TRBJ1-2,-,TRBV30,-,12,CAWSLGGTGYTF,TGTGCCTGGAGTCTGGGGGGGACTGGCTACACCTTC
TRBJ2-1,-,TRBV9,TRBD1,14,CASTRQGSYNEQFF,TGTGCCAGCACCCGACAGGGGTCCTACAATGAGCAGTTCTTC
TRBJ2-1,-,TRBV7-2,-,19,CASSLWGPPRDNTYNEQFF,TGTGCCAGCAGCTTATGGGGCCCCCCACGGGACAATACCTACAATGAGCAGTTCTTC
TRBJ1-2,-,TRBV5-8,TRBD1,13,CASRPRTGGGYTF,TGTGCCAGCAGACCTCGGACAGGGGGCGGCTACACCTTC
TRBJ1-2,-,TRBV6-6,-,10,CASSYSIRVF,TGTGCCAGCAGTTACTCGATCCGGGTCTTC
TRBJ2-1,-,TRBV9,-,15,CASSVGPGTYNEQFF,TGTGCCAGCAGCGTAGGTCCCGGGACCTACAATGAGCAGTTCTTC
TRBJ1-6,-,TRBV7-2,-,17,CASSPRGGRSYNSPLHF,TGTGCCAGCAGCCCCCGGGGGGGAAGGTCCTATAATTCACCCCTCCACTTT
TRBJ1-4,-,TRBV5-5,-,16,CASSLRNVQANEKLFF,TGTGCCAGCAGCTTGCGTAACGTGCAGGCTAATGAAAAACTGTTTTTT
TRBJ2-1,-,TRBV7-3,TRBD2,15,CASSPSGPSYNEQFF,TGTGCCAGCAGCCCTAGCGGGCCCTCCTACAATGAGCAGTTCTTC
TRBJ1-1,-,TRBV25-1,TRBD1,13,CASRGQGDTEAFF,TGTGCCAGCAGGGGACAGGGCGACACTGAAGCTTTCTTT
TRBJ2-7,-,TRBV5-4,-,17,CASSLALGGRSSYEQYF,TGTGCCAGCAGCTTGGCCCTAGGAGGCAGGAGCTCCTACGAGCAGTACTTC
TRBJ1-2,-,TRBV19,-,11,CASSLRDGYTF,TGTGCCAGTTCCCTCCGGGATGGCTACACCTTC
TRBJ1-6,-,TRBV11-2,TRBD1,17,CASSTIRRSGGLSPLHF,TGTGCCAGCAGCACAATTCGGAGGTCAGGGGGGTTATCACCCCTCCACTTT
TRBJ1-2,few,TRBV3-1/TRBV3-2,-,14,CASRLGPSPGGYTF,TGTGCCAGCCGCCTGGGCCCCTCCCCTGGTGGCTACACCTTC
TRBJ1-2,-,TRBV27,-,14,CASSPGYPNYGYTF,TGTGCCAGCAGTCCAGGGTACCCTAACTATGGCTACACCTTC
TRBJ2-6,-,TRBV6-5,-,15,CASSRASSGANVLTF,TGTGCCAGCAGCCGAGCCTCCTCTGGGGCCAACGTCCTGACTTTC
TRBJ2-3,-,TRBV19,TRBD2,15,CASSNSGRDTDTQYF,TGTGCCAGTAGTAATAGCGGGAGAGACACAGATACGCAGTATTTT
TRBJ2-7,-,TRBV6-5,TRBD1,14,CASSPGTGGGEQYF,TGTGCCAGCAGCCCCGGGACAGGGGGCGGCGAGCAGTACTTC